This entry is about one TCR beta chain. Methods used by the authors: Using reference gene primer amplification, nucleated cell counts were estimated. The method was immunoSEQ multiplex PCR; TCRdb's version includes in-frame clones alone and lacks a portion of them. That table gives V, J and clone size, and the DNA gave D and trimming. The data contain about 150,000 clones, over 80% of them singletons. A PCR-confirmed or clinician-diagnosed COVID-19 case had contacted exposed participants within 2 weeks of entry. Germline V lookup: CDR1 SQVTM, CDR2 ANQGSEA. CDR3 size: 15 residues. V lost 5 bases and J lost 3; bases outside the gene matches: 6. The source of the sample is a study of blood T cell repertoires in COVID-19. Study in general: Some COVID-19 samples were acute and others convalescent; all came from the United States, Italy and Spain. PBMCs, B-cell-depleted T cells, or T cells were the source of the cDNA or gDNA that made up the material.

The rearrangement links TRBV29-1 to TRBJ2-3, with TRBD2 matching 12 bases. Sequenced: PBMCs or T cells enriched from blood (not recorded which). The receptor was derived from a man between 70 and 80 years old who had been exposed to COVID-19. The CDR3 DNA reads TGCAGCGTTCGAGCTAGCGGGGGGGGAACAGATACGCAGTATTTT. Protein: CSVRASGGGTDTQYF.